One T cell receptor beta chain is described in this entry. Its cognate antigen has yet to be identified. There are no base qualities to consult, and no much larger clone falls within one base. Receptors were amplified or captured by the immunoSEQ multiplex PCR assay. Held by TCRdb, this immuneACCESS table contains in-frame sequences only and omits some clones. Under half of the omission traces to an unresolved V gene where checked; the cause of the rest is unknown. The sample data list about 36,000 clones, and 70% to 90% of these were observed just once. The top ten hold roughly 0.6% of the sample. This record belongs to a study of T cell changes during pregnancy in multiple sclerosis (dated by TCRdb to between 2019 and 2020). Turning to the overall study: Changes in the T cell repertoire over the course of pregnancy were examined in this study in women with multiple sclerosis.

V is trimmed back by 5 bases and J by 4 bases, and the junction contains 7 bases that no gene match accounts for. The CDR3, from cysteine to phenylalanine, totals 15 residues. Just CDR3 DNA is preserved here, 45 bases in frame from base 1. CDR1 and CDR2 are read off the germline V gene as SGHTA and FQGTGA. This sequence uses TRBV7-3 and TRBJ2-3, and 9 bases in between align with TRBD1. This sequence originates from a female donor with multiple sclerosis, enrolled in a pregnancy study. Sequencing was performed on CD4+ T cells from peripheral blood mononuclear cells, taken in the first trimester of pregnancy. The CDR3 has the sequence CASSAGTGRSDTQYF. Read as DNA, the sequence is TGTGCCAGCAGCGCTGGGACAGGGAGGTCAGATACGCAGTATTTT.